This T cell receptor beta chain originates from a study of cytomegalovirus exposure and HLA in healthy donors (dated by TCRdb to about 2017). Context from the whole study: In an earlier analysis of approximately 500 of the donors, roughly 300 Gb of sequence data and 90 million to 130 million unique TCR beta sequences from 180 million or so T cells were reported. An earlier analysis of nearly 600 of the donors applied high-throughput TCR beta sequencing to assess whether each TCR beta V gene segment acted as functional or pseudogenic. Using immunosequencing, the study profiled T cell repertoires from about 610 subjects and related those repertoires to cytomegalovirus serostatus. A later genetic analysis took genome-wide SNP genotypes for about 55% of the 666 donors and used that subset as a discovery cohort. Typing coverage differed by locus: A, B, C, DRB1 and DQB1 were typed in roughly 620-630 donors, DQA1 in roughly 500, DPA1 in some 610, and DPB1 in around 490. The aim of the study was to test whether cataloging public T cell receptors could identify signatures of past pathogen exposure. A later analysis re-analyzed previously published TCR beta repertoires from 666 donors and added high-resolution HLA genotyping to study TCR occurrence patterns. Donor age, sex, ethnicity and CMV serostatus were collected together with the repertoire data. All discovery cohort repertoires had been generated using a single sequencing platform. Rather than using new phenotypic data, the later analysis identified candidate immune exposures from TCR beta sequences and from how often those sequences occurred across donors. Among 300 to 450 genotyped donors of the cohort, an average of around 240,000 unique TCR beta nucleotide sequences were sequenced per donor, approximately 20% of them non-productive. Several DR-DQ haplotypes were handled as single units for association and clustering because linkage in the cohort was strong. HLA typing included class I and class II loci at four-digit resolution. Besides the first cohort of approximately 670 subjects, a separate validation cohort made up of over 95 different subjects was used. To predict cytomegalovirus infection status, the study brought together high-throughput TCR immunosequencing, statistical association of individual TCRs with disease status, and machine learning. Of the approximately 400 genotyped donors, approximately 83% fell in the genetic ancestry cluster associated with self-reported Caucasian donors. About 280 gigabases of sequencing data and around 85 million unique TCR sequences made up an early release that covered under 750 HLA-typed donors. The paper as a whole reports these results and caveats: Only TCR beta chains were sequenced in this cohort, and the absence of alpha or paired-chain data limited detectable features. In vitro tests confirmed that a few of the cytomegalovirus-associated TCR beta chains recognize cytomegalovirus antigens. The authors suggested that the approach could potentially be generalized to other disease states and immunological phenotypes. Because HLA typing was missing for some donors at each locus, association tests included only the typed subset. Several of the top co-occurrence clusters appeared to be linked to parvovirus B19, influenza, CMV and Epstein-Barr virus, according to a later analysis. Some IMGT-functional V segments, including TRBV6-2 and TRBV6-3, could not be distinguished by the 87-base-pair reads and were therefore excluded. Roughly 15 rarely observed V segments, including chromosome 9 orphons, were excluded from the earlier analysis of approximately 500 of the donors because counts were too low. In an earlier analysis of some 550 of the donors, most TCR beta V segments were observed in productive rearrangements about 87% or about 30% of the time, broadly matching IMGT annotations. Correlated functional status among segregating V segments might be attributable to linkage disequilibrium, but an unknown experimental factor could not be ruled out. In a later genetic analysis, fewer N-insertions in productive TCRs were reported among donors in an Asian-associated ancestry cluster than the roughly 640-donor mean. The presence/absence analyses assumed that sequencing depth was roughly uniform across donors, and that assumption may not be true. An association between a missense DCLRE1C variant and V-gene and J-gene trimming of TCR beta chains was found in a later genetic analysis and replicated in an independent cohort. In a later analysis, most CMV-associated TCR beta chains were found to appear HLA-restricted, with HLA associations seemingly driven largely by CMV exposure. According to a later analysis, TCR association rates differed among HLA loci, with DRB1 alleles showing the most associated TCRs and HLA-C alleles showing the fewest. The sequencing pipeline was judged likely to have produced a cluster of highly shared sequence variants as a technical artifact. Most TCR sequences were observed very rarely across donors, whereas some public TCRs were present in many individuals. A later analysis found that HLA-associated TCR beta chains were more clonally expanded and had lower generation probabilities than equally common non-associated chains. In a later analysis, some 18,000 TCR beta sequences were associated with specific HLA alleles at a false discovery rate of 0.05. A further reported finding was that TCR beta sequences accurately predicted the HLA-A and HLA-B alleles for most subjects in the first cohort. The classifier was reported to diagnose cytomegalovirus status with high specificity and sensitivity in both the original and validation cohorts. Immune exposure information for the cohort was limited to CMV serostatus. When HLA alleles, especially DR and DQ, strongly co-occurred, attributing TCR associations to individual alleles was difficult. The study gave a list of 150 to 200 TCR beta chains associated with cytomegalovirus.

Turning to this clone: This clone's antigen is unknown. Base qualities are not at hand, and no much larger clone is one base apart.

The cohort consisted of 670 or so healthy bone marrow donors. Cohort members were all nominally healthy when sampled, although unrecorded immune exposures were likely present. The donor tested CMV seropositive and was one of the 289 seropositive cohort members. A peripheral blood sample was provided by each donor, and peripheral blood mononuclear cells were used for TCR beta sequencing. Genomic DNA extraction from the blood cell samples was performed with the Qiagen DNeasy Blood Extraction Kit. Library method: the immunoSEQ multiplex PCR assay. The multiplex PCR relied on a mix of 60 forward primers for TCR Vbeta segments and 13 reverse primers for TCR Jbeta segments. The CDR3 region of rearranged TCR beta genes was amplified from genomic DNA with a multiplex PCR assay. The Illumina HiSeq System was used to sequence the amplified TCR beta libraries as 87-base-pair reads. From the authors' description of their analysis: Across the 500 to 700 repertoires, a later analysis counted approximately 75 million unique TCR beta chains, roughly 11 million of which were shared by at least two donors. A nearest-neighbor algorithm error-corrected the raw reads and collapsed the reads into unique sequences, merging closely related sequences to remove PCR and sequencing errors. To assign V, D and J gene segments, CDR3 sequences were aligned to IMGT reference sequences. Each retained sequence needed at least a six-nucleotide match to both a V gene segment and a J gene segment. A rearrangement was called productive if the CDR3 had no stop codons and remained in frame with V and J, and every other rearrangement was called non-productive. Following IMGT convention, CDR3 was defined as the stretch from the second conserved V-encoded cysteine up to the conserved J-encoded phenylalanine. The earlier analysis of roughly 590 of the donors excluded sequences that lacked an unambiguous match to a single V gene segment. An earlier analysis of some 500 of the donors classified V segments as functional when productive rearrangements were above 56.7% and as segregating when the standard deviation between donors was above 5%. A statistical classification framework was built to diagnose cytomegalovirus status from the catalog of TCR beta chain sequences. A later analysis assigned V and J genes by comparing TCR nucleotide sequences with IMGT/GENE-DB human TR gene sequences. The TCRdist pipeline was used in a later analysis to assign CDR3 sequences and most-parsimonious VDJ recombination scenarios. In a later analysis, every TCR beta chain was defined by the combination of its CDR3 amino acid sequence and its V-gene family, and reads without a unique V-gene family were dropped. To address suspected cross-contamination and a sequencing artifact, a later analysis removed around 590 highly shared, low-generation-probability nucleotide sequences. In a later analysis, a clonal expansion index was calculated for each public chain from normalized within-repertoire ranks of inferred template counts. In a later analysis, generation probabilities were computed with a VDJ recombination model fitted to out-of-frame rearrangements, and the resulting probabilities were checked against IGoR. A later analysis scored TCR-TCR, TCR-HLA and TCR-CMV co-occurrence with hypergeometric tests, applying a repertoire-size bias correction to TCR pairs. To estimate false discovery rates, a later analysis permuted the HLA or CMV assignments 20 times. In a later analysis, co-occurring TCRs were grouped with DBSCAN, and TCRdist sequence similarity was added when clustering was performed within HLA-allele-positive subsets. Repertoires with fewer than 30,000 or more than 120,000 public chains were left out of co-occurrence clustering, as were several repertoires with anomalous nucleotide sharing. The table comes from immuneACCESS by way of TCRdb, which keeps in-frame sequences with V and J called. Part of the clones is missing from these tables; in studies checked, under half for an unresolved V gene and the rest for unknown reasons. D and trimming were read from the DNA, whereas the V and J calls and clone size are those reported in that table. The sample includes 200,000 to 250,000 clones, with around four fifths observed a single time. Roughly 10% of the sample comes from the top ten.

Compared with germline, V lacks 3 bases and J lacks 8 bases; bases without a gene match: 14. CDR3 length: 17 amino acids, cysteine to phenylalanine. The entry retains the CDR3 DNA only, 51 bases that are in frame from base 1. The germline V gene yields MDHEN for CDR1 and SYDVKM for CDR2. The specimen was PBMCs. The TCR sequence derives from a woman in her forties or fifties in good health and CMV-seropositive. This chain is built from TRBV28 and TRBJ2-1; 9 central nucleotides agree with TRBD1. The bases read TGTGCCAGCAGTTTCGGAACGGGGACAGGGATTGCGGATGAGCAGTTCTTC. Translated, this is CASSFGTGTGIADEQFF.